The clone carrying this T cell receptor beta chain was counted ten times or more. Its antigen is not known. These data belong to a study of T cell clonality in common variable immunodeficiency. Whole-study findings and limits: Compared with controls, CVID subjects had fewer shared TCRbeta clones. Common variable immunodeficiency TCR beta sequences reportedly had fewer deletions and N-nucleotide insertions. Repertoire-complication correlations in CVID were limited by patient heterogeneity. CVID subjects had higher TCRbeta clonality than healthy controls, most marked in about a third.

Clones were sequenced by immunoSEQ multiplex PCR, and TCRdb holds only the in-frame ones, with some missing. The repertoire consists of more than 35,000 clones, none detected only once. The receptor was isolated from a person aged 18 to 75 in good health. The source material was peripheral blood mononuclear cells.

CDR3 region: CSARGTLKDLSSGELFF. The CDR3 DNA, read in part, is TGCAGTGCTAGAGGGACACTAAAAGATCTATCCTCCGGGGAG. This sequence joins TRBV20-1 and TRBJ2-2; possible D gene TRBD1, 5 bases. The read ends 3 residues shy of where the CDR3 ends; the end is completed using the germline J gene. The ends were cut back, 1 base at V and 6 bases at J, with 21 bases in the middle. Germline CDR1 and CDR2: DFQATT and SNEGSKA (reference sequence). The CDR3 runs 17 residues.